These 26 T cell receptor beta chains originate from one sample sequenced in a study of T cell responses to AZD1222 COVID-19 vaccine. Here immunoSEQ multiplex PCR was the method, and the copy in TCRdb shows in-frame clones only, minus some. Here the sample spans some 150,000 clones, approximately 85% being singletons. The specimen comprised peripheral blood, sampled 28 days after the second dose of the MenACWY control vaccine. All receptors come from an adult who received the MenACWY meningococcal vaccine as a control.

The chain couples TRBV15 to TRBJ1-1; TRBD1 is a possible D gene (6 bases). Germline-derived CDR1 and CDR2 are LNHNV and YYDKDF (reference sequence). Trimming removed 4 bases from V and 4 bases from J, with 16 bases in between. The CDR3 totals 15 residues. The CDR3 sequence is CATSMEWGLGTEAFF. The CDR3 DNA sequence: TGTGCCACCAGCATGGAGTGGGGGCTTGGCACTGAAGCTTTCTTT.

The chain is built from TRBV11-3 and TRBJ2-1, with D possibly TRBD2 on 5 matching bases. Deletions cut 3 bases from V and 4 bases from J, with 13 bases between. The CDR3 contains 15 residues. Germline V CDR1 and CDR2: SGHNT, YENEEA. Here the CDR3 DNA reads TGTGCCAGCAGCTTCGCTAGCCAGGTTTACAATGAGCAGTTCTTC. Encoded protein: CASSFASQVYNEQFF.

V gene TRBV4-1 combines with J gene TRBJ2-1; TRBD2 matches at 15 bases. With V trimmed by 11 bases and J by 8 bases, 10 bases remained unmatched. Per the germline V gene, CDR1 is MGHRA and CDR2 is YSYEKL. The CDR3 covers 15 residues. The CDR3 nucleotides read TGCGCCTCTGGACTAGCGGGGGGGCTTTTGGATGAGCAGTTCTTC. This sequence encodes CASGLAGGLLDEQFF.

The chain links TRBV10-3 to TRBJ2-4; a weak D match, TRBD1 (5 bases). Per the germline V gene, CDR1 is ENHRY and CDR2 is SYGVKD. The CDR3 has 13 amino acids. V lost 6 bases and J 9 bases, leaving 15 bases between the germline ends. The CDR3 reads CAISPPGSAIQYF. The CDR3 nucleotides are TGTGCCATCAGCCCCCCAGGGTCAGCCATTCAGTACTTC.

V usage is TRBV9 and J usage is TRBJ2-1; 12 nucleotides match TRBD2. This CDR3 contains 16 residues. V was pared by 0 bases and J by 6 bases, with 4 bases of the junction left unmatched. In germline, CDR1 is SGDLS, CDR2 YYNGEE. CDR3 region: CASSVGLAGAPNEQFF. CDR3 DNA: TGTGCCAGCAGCGTAGGACTAGCGGGAGCCCCCAATGAGCAGTTCTTC.

Only one count was recorded for this clone. The chain is built from TRBV28 and TRBJ2-7, with 9 bases lining up with TRBD2. Germline V gene data show CDR1 as MDHEN and CDR2 as SYDVKM. The CDR3 extends over 15 amino acids. Germline trimming cut 5 bases from V and 2 bases from J; bases unmatched to any gene: 7. The CDR3 spells CASSHPAGGPYEQYF. CDR3 coding DNA: TGTGCCAGCAGTCACCCGGCGGGAGGGCCCTACGAGCAGTACTTC.

The V and J genes are TRBV27 and TRBJ1-6; no definite D call. CDR1 is MNHEY, CDR2 SMNVEV, per germline (reference sequence). This CDR3 has 13 residues. V lost 4 bases to trimming and J lost 9 bases, with 10 bases between them. CDR3: CASSSAGISPLHF. The CDR3 DNA sequence: TGTGCCAGCAGTTCAGCAGGAATTTCACCCCTCCACTTT.

This chain links TRBV6-1 with TRBJ1-5; no firm D call. The CDR3 is 13 residues long. Germline CDR1 reads MNHNS; CDR2 reads SASEGT. Trimming cost V 0 bases and J 5 bases, with 5 bases left between them. The CDR3, as DNA: TGTGCCAGCAGTGAAGCAAGGTATCAGCCCCAGCATTTT. Its protein is CASSEARYQPQHF.

V and J are TRBV2 and TRBJ2-1, with D uncertain. The CDR3 loop spans 13 amino acids. Germline CDR1 is SNHLY and CDR2 is FYNNEI. The germline V and J ends were trimmed by 6 bases and 3 bases, with 9 bases remaining between them. CDR3 sequence reads: CASRPPGYNEQFF. Here the CDR3 DNA reads TGTGCCAGCAGACCTCCGGGCTACAATGAGCAGTTCTTC.

The genes are TRBV24-1 and TRBJ2-3, with 10 positions matching TRBD2. The germline V gene encodes CDR1 KGHDR and CDR2 SFDVKD. This CDR3 has 20 residues. J gave up 1 base and V 3 bases, and 15 bases lay outside the gene matches. The chain's CDR3 is CATSDPGQGSGLAGTDTQYF. The CDR3 DNA sequence: TGTGCCACCAGTGATCCCGGACAGGGTTCAGGACTAGCGGGCACAGATACGCAGTATTTT.

Note on this clone: Other nucleotide sequences from this sample produce the same CDR3. This chain links TRBV28 with TRBJ1-1; TRBD1 might be the D (5 bases). Per the germline V gene, CDR1 is MDHEN and CDR2 is SYDVKM. This CDR3 has 14 amino acids. V was trimmed by 4 bases and J by 2 bases, leaving 11 bases between them. The CDR3 region has the DNA TGTGCCAGCAGTTCCGGGCAGGGCAACACTGAAGCTTTCTTT. Protein sequence: CASSSGQGNTEAFF.

The chain combines TRBV5-1 with TRBJ1-3, with D uncertain. The V end lost 2 bases, the J end lost 0 bases, and 0 bases lay between the germline ends. The CDR3 has 12 residues. From germline, CDR1 is SGHRS and CDR2 YFSETQ. The CDR3 nucleotides are TGCGCCAGCAGCTTCTCTGGAAACACCATATATTTT. It is translated as CASSFSGNTIYF.

The chain combines TRBV11-2 with TRBJ1-6; D is unresolved. V was trimmed by 0 bases and J by 9 bases, leaving 12 bases between them. The CDR3 spans 15 residues. Germline V lookup: CDR1 SGHAT, CDR2 FQNNGV. As DNA, the CDR3 is TGTGCCAGCAGCTTAGAATGGACGGCGGGTTCACCCCTCCACTTT. Encoded protein: CASSLEWTAGSPLHF.

In DNA form, the CDR3 reads TGTGCCAGCAGCTTATATACCGGGGAGCTGTTTTTT. Its protein is CASSLYTGELFF. This rearrangement joins TRBV7-8 to TRBJ2-2, with D unresolved. The CDR3 sequence is 12 residues long. With 2 bases removed from V and 5 bases from J, the gap between germline ends came to 3 bases. Germline loops: CDR1 SGHVS, CDR2 FQNEAQ.

This clone has just one count. V is TRBV5-6 and J is TRBJ1-5; D ambiguous. V was pared by 6 bases and J by 4 bases, with 14 bases between. The CDR3 extends over 14 amino acids. Germline loops: CDR1 SGHDT, CDR2 YYEEEE. The CDR3 reads CASTNWGGNQPQHF. In nucleotides, the CDR3 is TGTGCCAGCACCAATTGGGGTGGGAATCAGCCCCAGCATTTT. The whole variable domain, filled in from reference TRBV5-6 and TRBJ1-5, reads DAGVTQSPTHLIKTRGQQVTLRCSPKSGHDTVSWYQQALGQGPQFIFQYYEEEERQRGNFPDRFSGHQFPNYSSELNVNALLLGDSALYLCASTNWGGNQPQHFGDGTRLSIL.

This chain joins TRBV6-4 and TRBJ2-2; 9 bases are shared with TRBD1. The germline V gene has CDR1 MRHNA and CDR2 SNTAGT. This CDR3 spans 14 amino acids. V dropped 8 bases and J dropped 2; count of bases not matched to a gene: 3. The CDR3 loop reads CASGTGTNTGELFF. CDR3 nucleotides: TGTGCCAGCGGGACAGGGACCAACACCGGGGAGCTGTTTTTT.

The rearrangement links TRBV28 to TRBJ1-2; 10 nucleotides match TRBD1. V lost 10 bases to trimming and J lost 0 bases; unmatched junction nucleotides: 14. Germline-derived CDR1 and CDR2 are MDHEN and SYDVKM. CDR3 length: 17 amino acids. CDR3: CATPSGTGVHTNYGYTF. CDR3 nucleotides: TGTGCCACCCCGTCAGGGACAGGGGTCCATACTAACTATGGCTACACCTTC.

The chain carries TRBV12-3 or TRBV12-4 and TRBJ1-3; the D is unclear. Trimming removed 5 bases from V and 0 bases from J, with 5 bases in between. This CDR3 contains 13 residues. The CDR3 coding sequence is TGTGCCAGCAGTCAGAGCTCTGGAAACACCATATATTTT. Translation gives CASSQSSGNTIYF.

The chain combines TRBV6-6 with TRBJ2-7, with TRBD1 matching over 11 bases. V lost 4 bases and J lost 3; bases outside the gene matches: 5. From germline, CDR1 is MNHNY and CDR2 SVGAGI (reference sequence). The CDR3 spans 15 residues. The CDR3 sequence: CASSSGTGGFYEQYF. The CDR3 nucleotides read TGTGCCAGCAGTTCGGGGACAGGGGGTTTCTACGAGCAGTACTTC.

This chain connects TRBV15 to TRBJ1-2; a possible D gene is TRBD1 (5 bases). Germline lookup yields CDR1 LNHNV and CDR2 YYDKDF (reference sequence). The CDR3 contains 16 residues. Trimming took off 0 bases at V and 5 bases at J, with 16 bases between the two ends. CDR3 nucleotides: TGTGCCACCAGCAGAGATTGGGGGTCGTACCAGTATGGCTACACCTTC. This sequence encodes CATSRDWGSYQYGYTF.

The V and J genes are TRBV6-2 or TRBV6-3 and TRBJ1-1; 7 bases align to TRBD1. Germline-derived CDR1 and CDR2 are MNHEY and SVGEGT. V gave up 2 bases and J gave up 7 bases; unmatched junction bases: 13. CDR3 size: 16 residues. The DNA of the CDR3 is TGTGCCAGCAGTTACCTATACGGGACAGAAGGAATTGAAGCTTTCTTT. Its protein is CASSYLYGTEGIEAFF.

The rearrangement uses TRBV5-6 and TRBJ2-5; 7 nucleotides align to TRBD1. The ends lost 3 bases at V and 5 bases at J; junction bases unmatched: 4. CDR3 length: 13 residues. In germline, CDR1 is SGHDT, CDR2 YYEEEE. For the CDR3, the DNA is TGTGCCAGCAGCTCGACAGGGCGGGAGACCCAGTACTTC. Its translation is CASSSTGRETQYF.

The chain employs TRBV7-9 and TRBJ2-1; 8 positions match TRBD1. The V gene's germline CDR1 is SEHNR and CDR2 FQNEAQ (reference sequence). The CDR3 totals 14 residues. The V and J ends lost 7 bases and 5 bases, in that order; junction bases with no gene match: 7. The CDR3 spells CASTGQGWNNEQFF. The CDR3, as DNA: TGTGCCAGCACCGGACAGGGATGGAACAATGAGCAGTTCTTC.

This clone was observed a handful of times. The rearrangement joins TRBV19 to TRBJ2-2, with D perhaps TRBD1 (6 bases). This CDR3 contains 15 residues. Germline V gives CDR1 LNHDA, CDR2 SQIVND (reference sequence). The germline V and J ends were trimmed by 3 bases and 4 bases, with 12 bases remaining between them. The CDR3 spells CASSILGAGTGELFF. The CDR3 DNA reads as TGTGCCAGTAGTATCTTGGGGGCGGGCACCGGGGAGCTGTTTTTT.

This chain connects TRBV9 to TRBJ2-2; 7 bases fit TRBD1. V lost 4 bases and J lost 5; bases outside the gene matches: 8. The germline V gene encodes CDR1 SGDLS and CDR2 YYNGEE. The CDR3 loop spans 15 amino acids. The CDR3: CASSPDRVITGELFF. The CDR3 DNA reads as TGTGCCAGCAGCCCTGACAGGGTGATAACCGGGGAGCTGTTTTTT.

The CDR3 region is CSVRPGGPHTEAFF. In DNA form, the CDR3 reads TGCAGCGTGAGGCCTGGGGGTCCACACACTGAAGCTTTCTTT. J is TRBJ1-1 and V is TRBV29-1, with D perhaps matching TRBD1 (5 bases). This CDR3 is built from 14 residues. Per germline, CDR1 SQVTM and CDR2 ANQGSEA. V was cut by 6 bases and J by 3 bases, with 17 bases left in between.